The T cell receptor beta chain under discussion was sequenced for a study of vaccination and CD4 T cells after COVID-19. Treatment defined: roughly 10-day PBMC culture with coronavirus spike peptide pools or control peptides (ViraFEST assay). Peptide pool stimulation in ViraFEST expanded antigen-specific T cells, whose TCRs were then sequenced. Cultured CD4+ T cell DNA was sequenced using the Oncomine TCR Beta short-read assay. TCRdb called the PCR reads again in MiXCR, with one record for every CDR3 protein. In the table there are some 10,000 distinct CDR3 sequences, around 20% of which are singletons. A word on this clonotype: Its matching antigen is unknown.

The CDR3 extends over 16 amino acids. Germline CDR1 GTSNPN, CDR2 SVGIG (reference sequence). V dropped 0 bases and J dropped 4 bases, with 18 bases sitting between them. The receptor was isolated from a human donor who had recovered from COVID-19. The gene calls are TRBV30 and TRBJ1-1, with D possibly TRBD1 on 5 matching bases. This sample comprised CD4+ T cells from blood, cultured in vitro, obtained after SARS-CoV-2 vaccination. The CDR3 sequence is CAWSVQWGEPVTEAFF. CDR3 nucleotides: TGTGCCTGGAGTGTACAATGGGGCGAACCGGTCACTGAAGCTTTCTTT.